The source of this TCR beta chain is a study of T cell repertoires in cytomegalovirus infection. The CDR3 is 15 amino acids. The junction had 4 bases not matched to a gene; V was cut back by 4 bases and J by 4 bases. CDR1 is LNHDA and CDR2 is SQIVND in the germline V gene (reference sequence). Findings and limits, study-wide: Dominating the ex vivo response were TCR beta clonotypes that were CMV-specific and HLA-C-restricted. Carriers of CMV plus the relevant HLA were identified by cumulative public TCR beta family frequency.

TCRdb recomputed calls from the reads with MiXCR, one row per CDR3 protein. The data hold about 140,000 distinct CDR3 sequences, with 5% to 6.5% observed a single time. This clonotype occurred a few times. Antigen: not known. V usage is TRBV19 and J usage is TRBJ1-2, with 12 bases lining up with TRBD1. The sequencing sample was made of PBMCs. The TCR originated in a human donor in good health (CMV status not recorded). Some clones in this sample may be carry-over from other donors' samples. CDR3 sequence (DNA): TGTGCCAGTAGTACCGGGACAGGGGGCAGCTATGGCTACACCTTC. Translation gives CASSTGTGGSYGYTF. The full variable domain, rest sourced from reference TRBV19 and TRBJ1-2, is DGGITQSPKYLFRKEGQNVTLSCEQNLNHDAMYWYRQDPGQGLRLIYYSQIVNDFQKGDIAEGYSVSREKKESFPLTVTSAQKNPTAFYLCASSTGTGGSYGYTFGSGTRLTVV.